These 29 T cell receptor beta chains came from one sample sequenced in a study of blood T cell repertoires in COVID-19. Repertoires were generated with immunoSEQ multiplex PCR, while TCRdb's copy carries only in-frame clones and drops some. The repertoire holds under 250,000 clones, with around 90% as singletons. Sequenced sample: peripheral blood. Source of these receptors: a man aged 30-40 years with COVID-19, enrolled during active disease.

CDR3 bases: TGTGCCAGTAGTTTTTCAGGACAGGGGTTAACTGAAGCTTTCTTT. It is translated as CASSFSGQGLTEAFF. The gene calls are TRBV19 and TRBJ1-1; 9 bases fit TRBD1. The CDR3 is 15 residues long. J lost 5 bases, V lost 5 bases, and 9 bases had no gene match. CDR1 is LNHDA and CDR2 is SQIVND in the germline V gene (reference sequence).

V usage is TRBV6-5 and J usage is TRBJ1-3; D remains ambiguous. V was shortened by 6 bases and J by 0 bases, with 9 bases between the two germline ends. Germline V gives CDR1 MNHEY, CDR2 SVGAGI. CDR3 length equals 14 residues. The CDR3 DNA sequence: TGTGCCAGCAGCCCACTCAACTCTGGAAACACCATATATTTT. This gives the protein CASSPLNSGNTIYF.

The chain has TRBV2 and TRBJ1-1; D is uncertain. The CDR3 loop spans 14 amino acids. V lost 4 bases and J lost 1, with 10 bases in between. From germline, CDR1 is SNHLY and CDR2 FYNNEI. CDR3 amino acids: CASSGTGWNTEAFF. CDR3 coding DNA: TGTGCCAGCAGTGGGACGGGGTGGAACACTGAAGCTTTCTTT.

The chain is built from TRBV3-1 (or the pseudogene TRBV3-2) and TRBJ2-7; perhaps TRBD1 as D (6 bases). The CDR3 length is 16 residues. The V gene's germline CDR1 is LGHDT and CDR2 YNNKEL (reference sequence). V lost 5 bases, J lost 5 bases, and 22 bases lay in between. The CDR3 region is CASSRRQPGQFDEQYF. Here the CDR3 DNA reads TGTGCCAGCAGCAGACGCCAACCGGGACAATTCGACGAGCAGTACTTC.

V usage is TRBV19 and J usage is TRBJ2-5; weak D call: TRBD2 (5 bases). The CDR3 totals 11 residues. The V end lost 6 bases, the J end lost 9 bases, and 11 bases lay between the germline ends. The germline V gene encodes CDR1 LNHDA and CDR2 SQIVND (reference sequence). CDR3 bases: TGTGCCAGTAGACAAACCGGGGCCCAGTACTTC. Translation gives CASRQTGAQYF.

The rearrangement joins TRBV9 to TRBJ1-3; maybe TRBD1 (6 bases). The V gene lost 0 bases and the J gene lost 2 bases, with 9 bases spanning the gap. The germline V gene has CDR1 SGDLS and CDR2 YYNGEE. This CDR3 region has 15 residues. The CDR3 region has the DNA TGTGCCAGCAGCGTAGGGCAGGGGACTGGAAACACCATATATTTT. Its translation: CASSVGQGTGNTIYF. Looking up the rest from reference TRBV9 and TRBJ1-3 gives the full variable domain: DSGVTQTPKHLITATGQRVTLRCSPRSGDLSVYWYQQSLDQGLQFLIQYYNGEERAKGNILERFSAQQFPDLHSELNLSSLELGDSALYFCASSVGQGTGNTIYFGEGSWLTVV.

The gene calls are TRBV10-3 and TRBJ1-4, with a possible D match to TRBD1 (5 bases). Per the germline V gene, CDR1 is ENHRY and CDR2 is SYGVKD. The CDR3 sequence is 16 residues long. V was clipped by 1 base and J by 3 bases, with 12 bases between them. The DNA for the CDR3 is TGTGCCATCAGTGAGTTCCGACAGACCCCTAATGAAAAACTGTTTTTT. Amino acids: CAISEFRQTPNEKLFF.

CDR3 sequence reads: CASSLQGDSGNTIYF. In DNA, the CDR3 is TGTGCCAGCAGTCTACAGGGGGACTCTGGAAACACCATATATTTT. V and J are TRBV25-1 and TRBJ1-3, with 8 bases aligning to TRBD1. The junction had 3 bases not matched to a gene; V was cut back by 5 bases and J by 0 bases. Germline V lookup: CDR1 MGHDK, CDR2 SYGVNS. The CDR3 spans 15 residues. Drawing the rest from reference TRBV25-1 and TRBJ1-3, the complete variable domain is EADIYQTPRYLVIGTGKKITLECSQTMGHDKMYWYQQDPGMELHLIHYSYGVNSTEKGDLSSESTVSRIRTEHFPLTLESARPSHTSQYLCASSLQGDSGNTIYFGEGSWLTVV.

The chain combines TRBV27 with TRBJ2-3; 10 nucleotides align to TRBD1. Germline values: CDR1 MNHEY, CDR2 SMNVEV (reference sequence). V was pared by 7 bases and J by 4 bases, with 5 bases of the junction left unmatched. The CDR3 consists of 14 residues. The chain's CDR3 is CASTGTGEPDTQYF. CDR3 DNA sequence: TGTGCCAGCACCGGGACAGGGGAGCCAGATACGCAGTATTTT.

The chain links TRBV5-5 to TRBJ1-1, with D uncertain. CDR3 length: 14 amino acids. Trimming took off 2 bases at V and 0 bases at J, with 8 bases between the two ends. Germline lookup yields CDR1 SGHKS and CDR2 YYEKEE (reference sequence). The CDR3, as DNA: TGTGCCAGCAGCTTTCGTGTGTTGAACACTGAAGCTTTCTTT. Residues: CASSFRVLNTEAFF.

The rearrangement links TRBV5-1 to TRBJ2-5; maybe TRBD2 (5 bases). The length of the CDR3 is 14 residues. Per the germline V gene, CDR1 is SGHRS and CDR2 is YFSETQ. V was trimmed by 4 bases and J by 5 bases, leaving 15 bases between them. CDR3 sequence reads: CASSAGFSVETQYF. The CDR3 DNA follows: TGCGCCAGCAGCGCCGGATTTAGCGTGGAGACCCAGTACTTC.

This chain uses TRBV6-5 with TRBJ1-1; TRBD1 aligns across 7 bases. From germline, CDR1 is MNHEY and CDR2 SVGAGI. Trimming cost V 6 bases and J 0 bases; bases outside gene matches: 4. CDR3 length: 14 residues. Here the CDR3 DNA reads TGTGCCAGCAGGCGACAGGGCCTGAACACTGAAGCTTTCTTT. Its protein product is CASRRQGLNTEAFF.

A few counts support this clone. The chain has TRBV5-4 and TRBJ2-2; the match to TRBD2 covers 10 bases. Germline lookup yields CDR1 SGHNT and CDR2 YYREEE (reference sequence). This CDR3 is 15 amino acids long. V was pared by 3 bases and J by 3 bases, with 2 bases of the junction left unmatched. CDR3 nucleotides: TGTGCCAGCAGCTGGAGCGGGGGGGACACCGGGGAGCTGTTTTTT. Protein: CASSWSGGDTGELFF.

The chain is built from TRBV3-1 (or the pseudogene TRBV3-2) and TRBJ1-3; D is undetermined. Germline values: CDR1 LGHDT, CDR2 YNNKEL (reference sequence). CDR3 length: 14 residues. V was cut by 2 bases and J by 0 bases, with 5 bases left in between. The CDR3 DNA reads TGTGCCAGCAGCCAACACGGCTCTGGAAACACCATATATTTT. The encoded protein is CASSQHGSGNTIYF.

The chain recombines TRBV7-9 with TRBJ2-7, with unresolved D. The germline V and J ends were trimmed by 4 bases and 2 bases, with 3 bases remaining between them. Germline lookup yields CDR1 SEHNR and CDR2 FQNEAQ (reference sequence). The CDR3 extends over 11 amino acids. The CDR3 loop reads CASSSAYEQYF. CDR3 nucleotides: TGTGCCAGCAGCTCCGCCTACGAGCAGTACTTC.

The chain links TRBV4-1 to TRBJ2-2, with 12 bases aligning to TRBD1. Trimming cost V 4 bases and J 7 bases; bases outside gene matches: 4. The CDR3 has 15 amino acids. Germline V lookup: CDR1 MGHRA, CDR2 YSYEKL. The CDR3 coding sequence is TGCGCCAGCAGCCCGGGACAGGGGGCGGTCGGGGAGCTGTTTTTT. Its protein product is CASSPGQGAVGELFF.

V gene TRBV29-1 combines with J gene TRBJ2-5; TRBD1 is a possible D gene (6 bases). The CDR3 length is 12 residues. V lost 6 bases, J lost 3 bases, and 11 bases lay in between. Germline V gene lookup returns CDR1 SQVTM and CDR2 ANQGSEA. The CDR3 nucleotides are TGCAGCGTCCGTACAGGGAAAGAGACCCAGTACTTC. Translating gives CSVRTGKETQYF.

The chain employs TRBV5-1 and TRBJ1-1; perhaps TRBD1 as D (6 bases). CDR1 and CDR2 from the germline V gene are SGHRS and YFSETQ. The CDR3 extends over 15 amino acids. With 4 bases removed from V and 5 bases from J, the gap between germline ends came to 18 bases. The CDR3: CASSTVSGVGTEAFF. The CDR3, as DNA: TGCGCCAGCAGCACAGTATCAGGGGTCGGGACTGAAGCTTTCTTT. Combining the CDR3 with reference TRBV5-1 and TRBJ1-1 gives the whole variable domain KAGVTQTPRYLIKTRGQQVTLSCSPISGHRSVSWYQQTPGQGLQFLFEYFSETQRNKGNFPGRFSGRQFSNSRSEMNVSTLELGDSALYLCASSTVSGVGTEAFFGQGTRLTVV.

CDR3 nucleotides: TGTGCCAGTAGTATTAAGGGGACAGGGAACACTGAAGCTTTCTTT. Amino acid sequence: CASSIKGTGNTEAFF. This sequence joins TRBV19 and TRBJ1-1; 8 nucleotides agree with TRBD1. The CDR3 is made up of 15 amino acids. The ends lost 3 bases at V and 1 base at J; junction bases unmatched: 4. CDR1 and CDR2 (germline): LNHDA, SQIVND (reference sequence).

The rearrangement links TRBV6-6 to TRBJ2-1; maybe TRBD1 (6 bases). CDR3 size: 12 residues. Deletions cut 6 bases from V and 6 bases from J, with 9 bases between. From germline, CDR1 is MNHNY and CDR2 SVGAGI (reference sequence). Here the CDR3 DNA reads TGTGCCAGCAGGGACAGAATCAATGAGCAGTTCTTC. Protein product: CASRDRINEQFF.

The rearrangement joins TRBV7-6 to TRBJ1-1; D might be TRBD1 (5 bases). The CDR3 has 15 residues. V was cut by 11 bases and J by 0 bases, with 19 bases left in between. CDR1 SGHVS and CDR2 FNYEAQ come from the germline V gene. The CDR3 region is CASSQGGIMNTEAFF. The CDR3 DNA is TGTGCCTCCTCTCAGGGAGGGATTATGAACACTGAAGCTTTCTTT.

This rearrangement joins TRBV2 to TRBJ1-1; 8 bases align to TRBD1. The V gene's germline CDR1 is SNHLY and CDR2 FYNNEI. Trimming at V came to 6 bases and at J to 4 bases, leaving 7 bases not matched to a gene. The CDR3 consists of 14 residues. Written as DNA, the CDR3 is TGTGCCAGCAGGAGGACAGGGTATCCCACTGAAGCTTTCTTT. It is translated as CASRRTGYPTEAFF.

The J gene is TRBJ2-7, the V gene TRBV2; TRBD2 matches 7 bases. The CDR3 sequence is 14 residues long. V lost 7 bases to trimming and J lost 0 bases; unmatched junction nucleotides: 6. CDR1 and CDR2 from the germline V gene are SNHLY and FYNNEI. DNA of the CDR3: TGTGCCAGCAAAGAGCGGGAAAGCTCCTACGAGCAGTACTTC. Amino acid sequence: CASKERESSYEQYF.

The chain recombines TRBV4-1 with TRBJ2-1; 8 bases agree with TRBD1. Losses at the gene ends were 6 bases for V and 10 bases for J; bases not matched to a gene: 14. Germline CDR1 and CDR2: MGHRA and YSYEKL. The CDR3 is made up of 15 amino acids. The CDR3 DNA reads TGCGCCAGCAGTCATTATCCGGGACAGGCAGGAGAGCAGTTCTTC. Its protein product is CASSHYPGQAGEQFF.

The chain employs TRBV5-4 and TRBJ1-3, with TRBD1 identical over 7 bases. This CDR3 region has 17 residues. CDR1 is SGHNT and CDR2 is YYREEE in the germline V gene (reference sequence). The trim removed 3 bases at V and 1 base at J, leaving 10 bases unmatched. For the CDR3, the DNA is TGTGCCAGCAGCTCGAGGGCGACAGGGCTATCTGGAAACACCATATATTTT. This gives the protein CASSSRATGLSGNTIYF.

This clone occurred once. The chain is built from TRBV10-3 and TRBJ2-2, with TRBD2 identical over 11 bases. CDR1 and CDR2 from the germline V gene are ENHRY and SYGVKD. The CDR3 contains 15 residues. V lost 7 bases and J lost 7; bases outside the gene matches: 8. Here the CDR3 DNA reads TGTGCCATCACAACTAGCGGGGGTCCACGCGGGGAGCTGTTTTTT. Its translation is CAITTSGGPRGELFF.

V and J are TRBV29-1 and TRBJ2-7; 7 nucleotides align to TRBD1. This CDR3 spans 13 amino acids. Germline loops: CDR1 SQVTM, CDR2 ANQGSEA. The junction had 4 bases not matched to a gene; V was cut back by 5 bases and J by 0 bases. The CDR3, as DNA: TGCAGCGTTCGGACAGGCCTCTCCTACGAGCAGTACTTC. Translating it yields CSVRTGLSYEQYF.

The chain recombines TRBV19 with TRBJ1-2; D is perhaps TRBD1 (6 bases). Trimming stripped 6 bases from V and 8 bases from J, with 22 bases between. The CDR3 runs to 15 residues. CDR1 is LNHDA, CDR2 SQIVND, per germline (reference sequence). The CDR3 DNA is TGTGCCAGTAGACTTTCCCGGACAGCTATGAGGGGCTACACCTTC. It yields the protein CASRLSRTAMRGYTF.

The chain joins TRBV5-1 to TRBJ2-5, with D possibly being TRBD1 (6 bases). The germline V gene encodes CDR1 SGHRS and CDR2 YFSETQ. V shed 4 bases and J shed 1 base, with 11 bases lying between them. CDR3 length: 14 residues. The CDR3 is CASSHGQSQETQYF. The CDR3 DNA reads TGCGCCAGCAGCCACGGACAGAGCCAAGAGACCCAGTACTTC.